This T cell receptor (beta chain) was found in a study of shared T cell receptors in the human thymus. The CDR3 covers 15 residues. The assay was immunoSEQ multiplex PCR, and TCRdb's table has in-frame clones only and misses some. The sample lists 550,000 to 800,000 clones, approximately 83% seen once, with more than 0.008% in the top ten. These same data were also listed under a study on human thymus T cells. From that report: Donors consisted of healthy Finnish infants (having corrective surgery for congenital heart defects). Thymic tissue was derived from resections collected during corrective heart surgery. Thymic and blood repertoires seemed to favor certain V and J genes. In unrelated individuals, thymic repertoires overlapped highly, according to related research.

The clonotype originates from a girl less than two years old with a congenital heart defect. Material: thymocytes. The rearrangement uses TRBV21-1 and TRBJ1-1; TRBD1 is taken as the D call from the table, unchecked against the DNA. TRBV21-1 corresponds to a pseudogene. The CDR3 loop reads CASSSGQSLNTEAFF. The CDR3 DNA reads TGTGCCAGCAGCAGCGGACAGAGTCTGAACACTGAAGCTTTCTTT.